These 28 T cell receptor beta chains were all obtained from the same sample, sequenced in a study of T cell repertoires in ileal Crohn's disease. Clones were sequenced by immunoSEQ multiplex PCR, and TCRdb holds only the in-frame ones, with some missing. This sample has roughly 13,000 clones, with around four fifths found just once. What was sequenced was ileal tissue. The receptors were gathered from an adult with Crohn's disease.

This rearrangement joins TRBV20-1 to TRBJ2-1, with D perhaps TRBD2 (7 bases). In germline, CDR1 is DFQATT, CDR2 SNEGSKA (reference sequence). Between the trimmed V and J ends, which lost 0 bases and 16 bases, there was a span of 13 bases. This CDR3 is built from 11 residues. CDR3 amino acids: CSAREAGEGFF. The DNA of the CDR3 is TGCAGTGCTAGAGAAGCAGGGGAGGGTTTCTTC.

The J gene is TRBJ1-2, the V gene TRBV6-5; 7 nucleotides match TRBD1. The CDR3 has 14 residues. The V gene end was trimmed by 6 bases and the J gene end by 2 bases; junction bases not matched to a gene: 6. Germline CDR1 reads MNHEY; CDR2 reads SVGAGI. This CDR3 is CASRRPGQNYGYTF. Written as DNA, the CDR3 is TGTGCCAGCAGGCGTCCGGGACAGAACTATGGCTACACCTTC.

This clone was detected a few times. CDR3: CSARTALNYGYTF. In nucleotides, the CDR3 is TGCAGCGCCAGGACAGCACTTAACTATGGCTACACCTTC. The V gene is TRBV29-1, the J gene TRBJ1-2, with D maybe TRBD1 (6 bases). V was cut by 7 bases and J by 1 base, with 13 bases left in between. The CDR3 is made up of 13 amino acids. Germline V gives CDR1 SQVTM, CDR2 ANQGSEA.

The chain combines TRBV12-5 with TRBJ1-5; the match to TRBD1 covers 9 bases. Germline V lookup: CDR1 LGHNT, CDR2 FRNRAP. The CDR3 covers 16 residues. J gave up 1 base and V 6 bases, and 7 bases lay outside the gene matches. CDR3 sequence reads: CASGYGTGRSNQPQHF. CDR3 nucleotide sequence: TGTGCTAGTGGATATGGGACAGGGAGGAGCAATCAGCCCCAGCATTTT.

Only a few counts were recorded for this clone. The chain employs TRBV6-6 and TRBJ1-2, with D maybe TRBD1 (5 bases). CDR3 length: 13 amino acids. Trimming took 6 bases from V and 0 from J, leaving 8 bases between them. In germline, CDR1 is MNHNY, CDR2 SVGAGI (reference sequence). The CDR3 spells CASRTDSNYGYTF. The CDR3 DNA reads TGTGCCAGCAGGACAGATTCTAACTATGGCTACACCTTC.

The genes are TRBV5-6 and TRBJ2-7; weak D call: TRBD1 (5 bases). The V end was cut by 1 base, the J end by 5 bases, with 10 bases between. Germline CDR1 reads SGHDT; CDR2 reads YYEEEE. CDR3 length: 13 residues. CDR3: CASSLQGTHEQYF. The CDR3 nucleotides are TGTGCCAGCAGCTTGCAGGGTACCCACGAGCAGTACTTC.

The chain is built from TRBV5-4 and TRBJ2-7; possible D gene TRBD2, 5 bases. In germline, CDR1 is SGHNT, CDR2 YYREEE (reference sequence). The CDR3 is made up of 13 amino acids. Trimming took off 1 base at V and 5 bases at J, with 10 bases between the two ends. The CDR3 nucleotides are TGTGCCAGCAGCTTGCCGGGGTTCAACGAGCAGTACTTC. Amino acids: CASSLPGFNEQYF.

As DNA, the CDR3 is TGTGCCAGTAGGCTGAGGGGGCAACACAATGAGCAGTTCTTC. Protein sequence: CASRLRGQHNEQFF. V gene TRBV19 combines with J gene TRBJ2-1; 7 nucleotides align to TRBD1. The CDR3 runs 14 residues. Germline CDR1 and CDR2: LNHDA and SQIVND (reference sequence). Trimming removed 6 bases from V and 5 bases from J; junction bases left unmatched: 7.

The gene calls are TRBV6-1 and TRBJ2-7; TRBD1 agrees at 8 bases. V lost 3 bases to trimming and J lost 5 bases; unmatched junction nucleotides: 12. Germline V gene sequence: CDR1 MNHNS, CDR2 SASEGT. The CDR3 length is 16 residues. The CDR3 here is CASSEVIGQGADEQYF. Written as DNA, the CDR3 is TGTGCCAGCAGTGAGGTAATCGGGCAGGGGGCTGACGAGCAGTACTTC.

This clone has just one count. The chain has TRBV6-1 and TRBJ2-3, with D perhaps TRBD2 (6 bases). The ends were cut back, 7 bases at V and 6 bases at J, with 20 bases in the middle. CDR1 and CDR2 from the germline V gene are MNHNS and SASEGT. The CDR3 covers 15 residues. CDR3 sequence: CASTSPWTKEDTQYF. The CDR3 nucleotides read TGTGCCAGCACCTCTCCTTGGACTAAGGAGGATACGCAGTATTTT.

This clone was counted between two and nine times. The chain is built from TRBV25-1 and TRBJ2-7; 10 bases fit TRBD1. The V gene end was trimmed by 9 bases and the J gene end by 7 bases; junction bases not matched to a gene: 9. There are 13 residues in the CDR3. Germline CDR1 MGHDK, CDR2 SYGVNS. The CDR3 nucleotides read TGTGCCAGTCACCACGGACAGGGGGGAGAGCAGTACTTC. It encodes CASHHGQGGEQYF.

The rearrangement joins TRBV7-6 to TRBJ2-7, with a tentative D call TRBD1 (6 bases). The CDR3 sequence is 12 residues long. Looked up from germline, CDR1 is SGHVS and CDR2 is FNYEAQ. Trimming left V 5 bases short and J 5 bases short, with 10 bases between. The CDR3 DNA reads as TGTGCCAGCAGCGTACAGGGCGACGAGCAGTACTTC. Translating gives CASSVQGDEQYF.

Points on this clone: Other DNA sequences from this sample encode an identical CDR3 as well. The V gene is TRBV18, the J gene TRBJ2-7, with D maybe TRBD1 (7 bases). The CDR3 extends over 15 amino acids. Germline values: CDR1 KGHSH, CDR2 LQKENI. V was shortened by 2 bases and J by 2 bases, with 13 bases between the two germline ends. CDR3 coding DNA: TGTGCCAGCTCACCAAGGCAGGGGGGAACCTACGAGCAGTACTTC. The encoded protein is CASSPRQGGTYEQYF.

The chain combines TRBV9 with TRBJ2-7; D perhaps matches TRBD2 (6 bases). V was trimmed by 0 bases and J by 4 bases, leaving 11 bases between them. The CDR3 extends over 14 amino acids. Per the germline V gene, CDR1 is SGDLS and CDR2 is YYNGEE. The CDR3 region is CASSVGGIQYEQYF. DNA of the CDR3: TGTGCCAGCAGCGTAGGCGGGATTCAGTACGAGCAGTACTTC.

J is TRBJ1-1 and V is TRBV7-9; possible D gene TRBD1, 6 bases. The CDR3 covers 13 residues. V gave up 8 bases and J gave up 0 bases, with 10 bases separating them. Germline V gene lookup returns CDR1 SEHNR and CDR2 FQNEAQ (reference sequence). In nucleotides, the CDR3 is TGTGCCAGCCATCAGGGGATGAACACTGAAGCTTTCTTT. It codes for CASHQGMNTEAFF.

The rearrangement links TRBV30 to TRBJ2-7, with 7 bases aligning to TRBD2. Germline CDR1 reads GTSNPN; CDR2 reads SVGIG (reference sequence). CDR3 size: 13 residues. V shed 4 bases, J shed 2 bases, and the junction held 5 bases outside the gene matches. This CDR3 reads CAWTSGIPYEQYF. CDR3 DNA: TGTGCCTGGACCAGCGGGATTCCCTACGAGCAGTACTTC.

The V and J genes are TRBV10-3 and TRBJ2-7, with D possibly TRBD1 on 6 matching bases. The CDR3 extends over 14 amino acids. Per germline, CDR1 ENHRY and CDR2 SYGVKD. Trimming pared 2 bases from V and 2 bases from J, leaving 10 bases between. The CDR3 region is CAISERTVAYEQYF. The CDR3 DNA sequence: TGTGCCATCAGTGAGAGGACAGTAGCCTACGAGCAGTACTTC.

This clone has only a few counts. The chain recombines TRBV5-1 with TRBJ2-3; a possible D gene is TRBD2 (5 bases). V lost 4 bases and J 6 bases, leaving 15 bases between the germline ends. This CDR3 contains 14 residues. Germline V gene data show CDR1 as SGHRS and CDR2 as YFSETQ. In DNA, the CDR3 is TGCGCCAGCAGCCCCAGAGCAGGCGGGGATACGCAGTATTTT. Translated, it gives CASSPRAGGDTQYF.

V and J are TRBV19 and TRBJ2-5, with TRBD2 matching 8 bases. With V trimmed by 5 bases and J by 4 bases, 12 bases remained unmatched. CDR3 length: 16 residues. The V gene's germline CDR1 is LNHDA and CDR2 SQIVND (reference sequence). The CDR3 DNA follows: TGTGCCAGTAGTTCACGGGGGGGAATGGGGTTAGAGACCCAGTACTTC. Its protein is CASSSRGGMGLETQYF.

This clone was seen more than once but under ten times. The V gene is TRBV6-5, the J gene TRBJ1-5; 7 positions agree with TRBD1. V trimming: 7 bases; J trimming: 2 bases; junction bases outside the gene matches: 8. The CDR3 runs to 15 residues. CDR1 is MNHEY and CDR2 is SVGAGI in the germline V gene. CDR3 sequence (DNA): TGTGCCAGCACCGCATCCGGGACAGGCAATCAGCCCCAGCATTTT. The encoded protein is CASTASGTGNQPQHF.

The chain joins TRBV4-1 to TRBJ1-4; D is ambiguous. Germline CDR1 MGHRA, CDR2 YSYEKL. Trimming pared 4 bases from V and 0 bases from J, leaving 12 bases between. The CDR3 contains 16 residues. The CDR3 here is CASSRVLVATNEKLFF. In nucleotides, the CDR3 is TGCGCCAGCAGCCGCGTCCTTGTTGCAACTAATGAAAAACTGTTTTTT.

This clone was counted between two and nine times. The CDR3 DNA follows: TGTGCCACCAGTAGAACAGGAGCGGGCTACAATGAGCAGTTCTTC. This codes for CATSRTGAGYNEQFF. J is TRBJ2-1 and V is TRBV15; perhaps TRBD2 as D (6 bases). V was shortened by 6 bases and J by 3 bases, with 15 bases between the two germline ends. CDR1 is LNHNV, CDR2 YYDKDF, per germline (reference sequence). This CDR3 is 15 amino acids long. The variable domain in full, completed from reference TRBV15 and TRBJ2-1, reads DAMVIQNPRYQVTQFGKPVTLSCSQTLNHNVMYWYQQKSSQAPKLLFHYYDKDFNNEADTPDNFQSRRPNTSFCFLDIRSPGLGDTAMYLCATSRTGAGYNEQFFGPGTRLTVL.

J is TRBJ2-7 and V is TRBV6-5, with TRBD2 matching 8 bases. The CDR3 has 14 amino acids. The V segment lost 7 bases and the J segment 6 bases; nucleotides outside the gene matches: 11. Germline CDR1 is MNHEY and CDR2 is SVGAGI. In nucleotides, the CDR3 is TGTGCCAGCACCAGGCAGGCAGGGACTAGCGAGCAGTACTTC. Its protein product is CASTRQAGTSEQYF.

The chain recombines TRBV11-2 with TRBJ2-7; TRBD1 aligns across 8 bases. Trimming took 6 bases from V and 4 from J; bases not matched to a gene: 8. Per germline, CDR1 SGHAT and CDR2 FQNNGV. The CDR3 runs to 14 residues. The CDR3 sequence: CASRRDRGPYEQYF. As DNA, the CDR3 is TGTGCCAGCAGGAGAGACAGGGGTCCTTACGAGCAGTACTTC.

Only a few counts were recorded for this clone. The rearrangement links TRBV9 to TRBJ2-2, with D unclear. V was cut by 3 bases and J by 4 bases, with 10 bases left in between. This CDR3 has 14 residues. Per the germline V gene, CDR1 is SGDLS and CDR2 is YYNGEE. DNA of the CDR3: TGTGCCAGCAGCGGGAAGACACCCACCGGGGAGCTGTTTTTT. Translated: CASSGKTPTGELFF.

The chain uses TRBV6-1 and TRBJ1-6; the D gene is possibly TRBD1 (5 bases). V was clipped by 0 bases and J by 3 bases, with 6 bases between them. This CDR3 is built from 15 residues. Germline values: CDR1 MNHNS, CDR2 SASEGT. The DNA for the CDR3 is TGTGCCAGCAGTGAAGCAACAGGCTATAATTCACCCCTCCACTTT. Encoded protein: CASSEATGYNSPLHF.

V is TRBV6-6 and J is TRBJ1-5, with D unresolved. CDR3 length: 13 residues. With 9 bases removed from V and 5 bases from J, the gap between germline ends came to 14 bases. Per germline, CDR1 MNHNY and CDR2 SVGAGI (reference sequence). DNA for the CDR3: TGTGCCAGTACGGGGTTTGGCGATCAGCCCCAGCATTTT. This gives the protein CASTGFGDQPQHF.

This clone was seen more than once but under ten times. V is TRBV10-1 and J is TRBJ2-3; TRBD2 matches 7 bases. The V gene end was trimmed by 8 bases and the J gene end by 1 base; junction bases not matched to a gene: 9. Germline V gene sequence: CDR1 WNHNN, CDR2 SYGVQD (reference sequence). The CDR3 spans 15 residues. The CDR3 DNA is TGCGCCAGCCCCACATGGAGCGGGGGCACAGATACGCAGTATTTT. Translation: CASPTWSGGTDTQYF.